This T cell receptor beta chain is drawn from a study of shared clonotypes between healthy human individuals. V trimming: 4 bases; J trimming: 4 bases; junction bases outside the gene matches: 13. Germline V gene sequence: CDR1 SEHNR, CDR2 FQNEAQ (reference sequence). The CDR3 consists of 18 residues. The naive CD8 population came from CD45RO-negative cells selected for CCR7, without terminally differentiated effector memory CD45RA+ cells. Worth noting for this clone: Antigen: not known.

Study conclusions and caveats: Blood was the only sampled material, and tissue repertoires likely differ.

The assay was carried out at the deep level. In the authors' methods: ImmunoSEQ only sent back junction sequences with no quality scores, so filtering was done differently. Sequenced by immunoSEQ multiplex PCR; TCRdb stores in-frame clones only, minus some. V and J calls and clone size come straight from that table; D and trimming were deduced from the DNA. The sample consists of about 2.1 million clones, 80% to 95% of them appearing once. This chain links TRBV7-9 with TRBJ2-1, with TRBD2 identical over 10 bases. Source material: naive CD8+ T cells from PBMCs. The TCR comes from a man between 18 and 29 years old in good health. Some clones in this sample may be carry-over from other donors' samples. The DNA of the CDR3 is TGTGCCAGCAGCTATAAATACTCGGCTAGCGGGAGATACAATGAGCAGTTCTTC. Its protein product is CASSYKYSASGRYNEQFF.